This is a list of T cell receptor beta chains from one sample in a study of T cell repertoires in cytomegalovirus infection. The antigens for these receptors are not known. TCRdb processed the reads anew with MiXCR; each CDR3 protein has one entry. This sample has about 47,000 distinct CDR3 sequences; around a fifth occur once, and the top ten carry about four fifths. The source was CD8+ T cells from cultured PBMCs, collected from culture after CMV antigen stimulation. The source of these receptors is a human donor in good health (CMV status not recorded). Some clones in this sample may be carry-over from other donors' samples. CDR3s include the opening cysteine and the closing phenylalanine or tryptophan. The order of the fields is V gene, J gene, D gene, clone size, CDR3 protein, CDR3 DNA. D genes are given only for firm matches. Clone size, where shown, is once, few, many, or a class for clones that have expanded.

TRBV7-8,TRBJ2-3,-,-,CASSRTGPSTDTQYF,TGTGCCAGCAGCCGAACGGGGCCTAGCACAGATACGCAGTATTTT
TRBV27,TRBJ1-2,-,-,CASSPAPNYGYTF,TGTGCCAGCAGTCCGGCCCCTAACTATGGCTACACCTTC
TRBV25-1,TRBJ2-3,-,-,CASSDYPRSTDTQYF,TGTGCCAGCAGTGATTACCCCCGAAGCACAGATACGCAGTATTTT
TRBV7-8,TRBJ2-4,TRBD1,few,CASSSDRAPKNIQYF,TGTGCCAGCAGCTCAGACAGGGCCCCCAAAAACATTCAGTACTTC
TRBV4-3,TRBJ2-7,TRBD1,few,CASSQGGTGREQYF,TGCGCCAGCAGCCAGGGGGGGACAGGGAGAGAGCAGTACTTC
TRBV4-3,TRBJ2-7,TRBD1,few,CASSQDQSGGIYEQYF,TGCGCCAGCAGCCAAGATCAGTCAGGGGGAATCTACGAGCAGTACTTC
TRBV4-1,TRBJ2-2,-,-,CASSPMGTSANTGELFF,TGCGCCAGCAGCCCTATGGGCACGTCCGCGAACACCGGGGAGCTGTTTTTT
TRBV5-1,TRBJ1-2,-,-,CASSQDENYGYTF,TGCGCCAGCAGCCAAGACGAAAACTATGGCTACACCTTC
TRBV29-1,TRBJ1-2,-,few,CSVEAQEAWNGYTF,TGCAGCGTTGAAGCACAAGAGGCGTGGAATGGCTACACCTTC
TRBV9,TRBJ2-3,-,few,CASSGYRGGTDTQYF,TGTGCCAGCAGCGGATACAGGGGGGGGACAGATACGCAGTATTTT
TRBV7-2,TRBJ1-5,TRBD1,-,CASSLEGTGLFQPQHF,TGTGCCAGCAGCTTAGAGGGGACAGGGCTGTTTCAGCCCCAGCATTTT
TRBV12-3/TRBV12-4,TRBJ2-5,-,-,CASSPTLGETQYF,TGTGCCAGCAGTCCAACCCTTGGGGAGACCCAGTACTTC
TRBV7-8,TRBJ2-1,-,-,CASSPDSIYNEQFF,TGTGCCAGCAGCCCGGACTCGATCTACAATGAGCAGTTCTTC
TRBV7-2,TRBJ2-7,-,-,CASSFESAEQYF,TGTGCCAGCAGCTTCGAATCCGCTGAGCAGTACTTC
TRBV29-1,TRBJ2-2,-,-,CSVDEGNTGELFF,TGCAGCGTTGATGAAGGGAACACCGGGGAGCTGTTTTTT
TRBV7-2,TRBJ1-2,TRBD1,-,CASSSGPGGAGNGYTF,TGTGCCAGCAGCTCTGGGCCAGGGGGCGCGGGAAATGGCTACACCTTC
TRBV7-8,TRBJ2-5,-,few,CASSLRTGSQETQYF,TGTGCCAGCAGCCTCAGAACAGGTTCTCAAGAGACCCAGTACTTC
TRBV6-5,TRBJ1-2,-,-,CASSYEGAGGYTF,TGTGCCAGCAGTTACGAAGGTGCGGGCGGCTACACCTTC
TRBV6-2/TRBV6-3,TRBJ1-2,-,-,CASSYSEDGTYGYTF,TGTGCCAGCAGTTACTCGGAGGACGGAACCTATGGCTACACCTTC
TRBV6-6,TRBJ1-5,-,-,CASSFVDYNQPQHF,TGTGCCAGCAGTTTCGTGGATTACAATCAGCCCCAGCATTTT
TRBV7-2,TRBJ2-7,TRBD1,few,CASSYRDREPEQYF,TGTGCCAGCAGCTACCGGGACAGGGAACCCGAGCAGTACTTC
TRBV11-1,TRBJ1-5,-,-,CASSRAGSNQPQHF,TGTGCCAGCAGCCGCGCGGGGAGCAATCAGCCCCAGCATTTT
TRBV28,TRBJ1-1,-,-,CASSLRDFDEAFF,TGTGCCAGCAGTCTCCGGGACTTTGATGAAGCTTTCTTT
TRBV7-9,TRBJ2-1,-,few,CASSLARAVDYNEQFF,TGTGCCAGCAGCTTAGCGCGGGCAGTGGACTACAATGAGCAGTTCTTC
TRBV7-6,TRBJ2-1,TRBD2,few,CASSSRGAGVINEQFF,TGTGCCAGCAGCTCCCGTGGAGCGGGGGTGATCAATGAGCAGTTCTTC
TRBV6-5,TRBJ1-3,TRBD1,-,CASSYGQGGGNTIYF,TGTGCCAGCAGTTACGGACAGGGTGGAGGAAACACCATATATTTT
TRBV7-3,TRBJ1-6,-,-,CASSSWPGSPLHF,TGTGCCAGCAGCTCATGGCCGGGTTCACCCCTCCACTTT
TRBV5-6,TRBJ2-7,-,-,CASSSYLYEQYF,TGTGCCAGCAGCTCCTACTTATACGAGCAGTACTTC
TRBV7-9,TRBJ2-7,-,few,CASSPPGGPYEQYF,TGTGCCAGCAGCCCGCCGGGCGGGCCCTACGAGCAGTACTTC
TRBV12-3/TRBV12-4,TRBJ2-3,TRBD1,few,CASWDSYTQYF,TGTGCCAGCTGGGACAGCTATACGCAGTATTTT
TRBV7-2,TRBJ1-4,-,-,CASSSGVLSYEKLFF,TGTGCCAGCAGCTCGGGGGTCCTGTCCTATGAAAAACTGTTTTTT
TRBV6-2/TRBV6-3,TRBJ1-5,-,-,CASSHPRRQGYSNQPQHF,TGTGCCAGCAGTCATCCCAGACGCCAGGGGTATAGCAATCAGCCCCAGCATTTT
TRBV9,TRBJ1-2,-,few,CASSGRWSDGYTF,TGTGCCAGCAGCGGACGGTGGAGTGATGGCTACACCTTC
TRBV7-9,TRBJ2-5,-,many,CASELREGDETQYF,TGTGCCAGCGAACTAAGGGAGGGGGACGAGACCCAGTACTTC
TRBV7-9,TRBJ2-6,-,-,CASSLVASRDGGVPGANVLTF,TGTGCCAGCAGCTTAGTAGCTTCCCGGGACGGTGGGGTACCTGGGGCCAACGTCCTGACTTTC
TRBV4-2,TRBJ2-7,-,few,CASSQGGGGPYEQYF,TGTGCCAGCAGCCAAGGTGGAGGAGGACCCTACGAGCAGTACTTC
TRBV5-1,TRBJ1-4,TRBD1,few,CASSLGDRTVEKLFF,TGCGCCAGCAGCTTGGGGGACAGGACGGTGGAAAAACTGTTTTTT
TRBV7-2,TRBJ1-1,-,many,CASSLWVNTEAFF,TGTGCCAGCAGCTTATGGGTGAACACTGAAGCTTTCTTT
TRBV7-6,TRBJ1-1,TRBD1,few,CASSGDRDRNLHAEAFF,TGTGCCAGCAGCGGAGACCGGGACAGGAACCTTCACGCTGAAGCTTTCTTT
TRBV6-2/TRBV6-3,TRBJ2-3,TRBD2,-,CASSYDRSGTRFTDTQYF,TGTGCCAGCAGTTATGACAGGAGTGGGACTAGGTTCACAGATACGCAGTATTTT
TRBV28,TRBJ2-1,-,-,CASSPQGNEQFF,TGTGCCAGCAGTCCGCAGGGAAATGAGCAGTTCTTC
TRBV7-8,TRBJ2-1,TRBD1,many,CASSSYRGPFDEQFF,TGTGCCAGCAGCTCCTACAGGGGGCCTTTTGATGAGCAGTTCTTC
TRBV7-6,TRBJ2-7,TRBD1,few,CASSLVDGGRDRERYEQYF,TGTGCCAGCAGCTTAGTCGATGGGGGGAGGGACAGGGAACGCTACGAGCAGTACTTC
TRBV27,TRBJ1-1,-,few,CASRPGGTEAFF,TGTGCCAGCAGGCCCGGGGGCACTGAAGCTTTCTTT
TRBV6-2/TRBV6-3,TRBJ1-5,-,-,CASSYVVNQPQHF,TGTGCCAGCAGTTATGTCGTAAATCAGCCCCAGCATTTT